This T cell receptor beta chain comes out of a study of T-cell memory formation after mild COVID-19. Regarding the study as a whole: Memory from before infection featured some responding clones, which suggests cross-reactive memory joined. CD8+ contracting clones occupied EMRA, while CD4+ ones occupied mainly CM and EM.

5'RACE primed from the constant segment yielded TCR alpha and TCR beta cDNA libraries bearing sample barcodes and UMIs. One entry per CDR3 protein, called by TCRdb with MiXCR from the 5' RACE reads. This table has approximately 270,000 distinct CDR3 sequences, around 15% appearing once. Trimming left V 0 bases short and J 2 bases short, with 7 bases between. The CDR3 is 14 residues long. Germline assignment: CDR1 KGHSH and CDR2 LQKENI. Note on this clonotype: Its matching antigen is unknown.

This chain connects TRBV18 to TRBJ2-5; D ambiguous. The source is a man aged 18 to 29 who had mild COVID-19 (a few samples of this study predate the infection). Cell type and time point are not known. Sequenced sample: PBMCs or a T cell subset sorted from them (not recorded which). CDR3 sequence reads: CASSPPRSQETQYF. CDR3 DNA sequence: TGTGCCAGCTCACCACCCCGGAGTCAAGAGACCCAGTACTTC.